A single TCR beta chain is shown here with its context. The germline CDR1 and CDR2 sequences are LNHDA and SQIVND (reference sequence). V was pared by 7 bases and J by 5 bases, with 14 bases between. The CDR3 is 13 amino acids. These data originate in a study of early stage breast cancer tumors. Assay used: immunoSEQ multiplex PCR; TCRdb lists only in-frame clones, some missing. The sample consists of 25,000 to 35,000 clones, 75% to 85% of them appearing once. The rearrangement uses TRBV19 and TRBJ1-2; D might be TRBD1 (6 bases). The sample comprised blood. The receptor was isolated from a person aged 55 to 75 with breast cancer. Here the CDR3 reads CASTTDSPYGYTF. CDR3 sequence (DNA): TGTGCCAGTACCACGGACAGTCCGTATGGCTACACCTTC.